This T cell receptor beta chain was obtained from a study of shared clonotypes between healthy human individuals. Study information: The plates for each donor numbered three CD4 naive, three CD4 memory, two CD8 naive and one CD8 memory. Study outcomes and limitations: Sampling used blood alone; tissue repertoires probably differ. Sharing across four donors was seen in about 5% of naive CD4 clonotypes.

This CDR3 contains 14 residues. Germline V gene data show CDR1 as SGHDT and CDR2 as YYEEEE. The sorted-subset replicate PCRs were given 150 to 200 ng DNA, which is 27,000 or so T cell genomes. Measured with immunoSEQ multiplex PCR; TCRdb has only the in-frame clones, and not every one. The table records roughly 2.5 million clones, roughly nine tenths of them present only once. Of note for this clone: As yet, its antigen is unknown. At one of its ends the junction is not consistent with the germline gene, which may arise from a read error. The same CDR3 is also encoded by other DNA sequences in this sample.

This TCR derives from a man aged 18 to 30 in good health. Sequencing was done on a sample of naive CD4+ T cells sorted from blood. Subset of the sample: CD45RA+ positively selected. The V and J genes are TRBV5-6 and TRBJ2-2, with D perhaps assigned TRBD1 or TRBD2 (5 bases each). The CDR3 spells CASSLASGTGELFF. The DNA for the CDR3 is TGTGCCAGCAGCTTGGCCTCGGGGACCGGGGAGTTGTTTTTT.